This is a list of T cell receptor beta chains from one sample in a study of T cell repertoires in cytomegalovirus infection. These receptors have no identified antigens. Each CDR3 protein is one row after TCRdb ran MiXCR on the reads. Here the sample spans hundreds of thousands of distinct CDR3 sequences, about 42% being singletons. Sequences were derived from cultured PBMCs, sampled from culture after CMV antigen stimulation. These receptors were taken from a human donor in good health (CMV status not recorded). Some clones in this sample may be carry-over from other donors' samples. CDR3s leave out the opening cysteine and the closing phenylalanine or tryptophan.

j_gene	v_gene	CDR3aa
TRBJ2-7	TRBV7-2	ASSLYLQYEQY
TRBJ1-5	TRBV7-2	ASSTHSGTGLNQPQH
TRBJ1-2	TRBV4-1	ASSQRTVSGGYT
TRBJ2-7	TRBV20-1	SARIGVGAGGSYEQY
TRBJ2-3	TRBV5-1	ASSLAGRPSTDTQY
TRBJ1-1	TRBV27	ASSRGGGLAF
TRBJ2-1	TRBV7-9	ASSLGGTSGYNEQF
TRBJ1-1	TRBV7-8	ASSSEYRPQNTEAF
TRBJ2-1	TRBV12-5	ASGLVGPGLAGGYNEQF
TRBJ2-1	TRBV5-4	ASSIPVGTDANEQF
TRBJ2-1	TRBV27	ASSLRRGNEQF
TRBJ1-4	TRBV20-1	SAPTDGGDEKLF
TRBJ2-2	TRBV5-6	ASSLGWDNTGELF
TRBJ2-1	TRBV6-2/TRBV6-3	ASSLLGLGGYEQF
TRBJ2-3	TRBV6-6	ASSAWASGSTDTQY
TRBJ2-5	TRBV7-2	ASSHWGQGSEETQY
TRBJ2-6	TRBV27	ASSLWGISSSGANVLT
TRBJ1-2	TRBV12-3/TRBV12-4	ASSFTRRNGYT
TRBJ1-2	TRBV6-5	ASSYRDRALGGYT
TRBJ1-3	TRBV7-9	ASSFGSQGDTIY
TRBJ2-1	TRBV7-6	ASSLELAGGRDEQF
TRBJ2-3	TRBV7-6	ASSHRGESDTQY
TRBJ2-1	TRBV18	ASSPKVLAGDNEQF
TRBJ1-3	TRBV7-2	ASSSGTLTMGPGNTIY
TRBJ2-5	TRBV7-8	ASSFPSGISETQY
TRBJ1-1	TRBV7-6	ASSLSTVTEAF
TRBJ1-4	TRBV9	ASSLDRGGEKLF
TRBJ2-3	TRBV19	ASSIMATDTQY
TRBJ2-5	TRBV7-2	ASSSISGSETQY
TRBJ2-7	TRBV7-2	ASSSLDVTYEQY
TRBJ2-3	TRBV19	ASRGQQPSTDTQY
TRBJ1-6	TRBV5-8	ASSLGPGAYYNSPLH
TRBJ2-3	TRBV6-2/TRBV6-3	ASRLAGDDTQY
TRBJ1-5	TRBV7-8	ASSPDNKSNQPQH
TRBJ2-1	TRBV12-5	ASGLVPVASSYNEQF
TRBJ2-1	TRBV7-2	ASSQRGSSYNEQF
TRBJ2-7	TRBV20-1	SARDRTTGDEQY
TRBJ2-7	TRBV19	ASSIARGSEQY
TRBJ2-7	TRBV6-2/TRBV6-3	ASRLTSGRSYEQY
TRBJ2-7	TRBV7-2	ASSLGRGIGEQY
TRBJ2-1	TRBV15	ATSRVTGGTYNEQF
TRBJ2-2	TRBV12-5	ASGSSGIRNTGELF
TRBJ2-7	TRBV7-8	ASSGRTGASYEQY
TRBJ2-4	TRBV6-1	ASSAVAGLAKNIQY
TRBJ1-1	TRBV12-3/TRBV12-4	ASSFVGGVLAF
TRBJ2-7	TRBV10-3	AISVSYEQY